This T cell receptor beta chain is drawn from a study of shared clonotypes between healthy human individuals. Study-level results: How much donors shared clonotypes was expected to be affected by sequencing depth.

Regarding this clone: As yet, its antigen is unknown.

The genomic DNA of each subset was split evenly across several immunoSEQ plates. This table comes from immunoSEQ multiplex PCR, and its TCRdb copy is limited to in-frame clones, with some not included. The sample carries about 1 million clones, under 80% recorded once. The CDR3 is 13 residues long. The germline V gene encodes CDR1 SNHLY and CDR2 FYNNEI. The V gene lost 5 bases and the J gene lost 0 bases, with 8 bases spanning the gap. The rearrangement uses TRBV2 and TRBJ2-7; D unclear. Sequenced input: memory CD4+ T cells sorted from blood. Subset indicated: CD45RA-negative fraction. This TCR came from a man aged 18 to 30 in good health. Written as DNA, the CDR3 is TGTGCCAGCAGTCTTTTATCCTCCTACGAGCAGTACTTC. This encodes CASSLLSSYEQYF.